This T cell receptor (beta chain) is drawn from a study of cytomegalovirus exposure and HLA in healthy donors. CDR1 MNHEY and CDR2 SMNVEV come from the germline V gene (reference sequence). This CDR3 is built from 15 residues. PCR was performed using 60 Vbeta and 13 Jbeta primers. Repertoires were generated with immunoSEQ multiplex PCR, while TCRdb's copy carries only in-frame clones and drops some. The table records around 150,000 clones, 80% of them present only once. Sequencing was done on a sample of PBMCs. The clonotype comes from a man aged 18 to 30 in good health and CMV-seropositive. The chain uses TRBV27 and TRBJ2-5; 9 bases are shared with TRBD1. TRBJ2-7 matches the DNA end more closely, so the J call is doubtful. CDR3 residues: CASSTGTGLKYEQYF. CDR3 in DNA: TGTGCCAGCAGTACCGGGACAGGGCTAAAGTACGAGCAGTACTTC.